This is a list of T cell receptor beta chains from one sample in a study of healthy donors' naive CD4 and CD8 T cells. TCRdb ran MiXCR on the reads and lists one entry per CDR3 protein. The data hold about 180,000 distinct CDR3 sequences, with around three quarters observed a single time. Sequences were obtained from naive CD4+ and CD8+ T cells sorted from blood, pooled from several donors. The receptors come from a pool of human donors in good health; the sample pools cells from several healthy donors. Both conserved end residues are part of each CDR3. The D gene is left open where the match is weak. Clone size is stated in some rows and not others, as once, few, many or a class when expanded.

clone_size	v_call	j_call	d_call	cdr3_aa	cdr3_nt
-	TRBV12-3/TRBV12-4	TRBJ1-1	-	CASSLGGHPNTEAFF	TGTGCCAGCAGTTTAGGGGGACACCCGAACACTGAAGCTTTCTTT
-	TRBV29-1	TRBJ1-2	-	CSIIQVPNYGYTF	TGCAGCATAATACAGGTGCCTAACTATGGCTACACCTTC
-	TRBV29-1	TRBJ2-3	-	CSVGLMTGMTDTQYF	TGCAGCGTTGGGCTGATGACGGGAATGACAGATACGCAGTATTTT
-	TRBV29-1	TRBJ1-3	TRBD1	CSVGDRGSGNTIYF	TGCAGCGTTGGAGACAGGGGCTCTGGAAACACCATATATTTT
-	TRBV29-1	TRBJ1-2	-	CSVNDRDGYGYTF	TGCAGCGTCAACGACCGGGACGGATATGGCTACACCTTC
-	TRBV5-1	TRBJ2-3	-	CASSQIHGSDTQYF	TGCGCCAGCAGCCAAATCCACGGGTCAGATACGCAGTATTTT
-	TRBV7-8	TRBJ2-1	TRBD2	CASSLLAGDLYNEQFF	TGTGCCAGCAGCTTACTAGCGGGGGACCTCTACAATGAGCAGTTCTTC
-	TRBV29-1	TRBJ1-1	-	CSVSPHPDTEAFF	TGCAGCGTTTCACCGCATCCTGACACTGAAGCTTTCTTT
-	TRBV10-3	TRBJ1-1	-	CASSLWGTDTEAFF	TGTGCCAGCAGCCTCTGGGGCACGGACACTGAAGCTTTCTTT
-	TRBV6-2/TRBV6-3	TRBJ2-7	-	CASSGLTTASYEQYF	TGTGCCAGCAGTGGCCTCACCACCGCCTCCTACGAGCAGTACTTC
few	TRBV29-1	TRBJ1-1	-	CSALDGLNTEAFF	TGCAGCGCCCTGGACGGACTGAACACTGAAGCTTTCTTT
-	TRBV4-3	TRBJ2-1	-	CASSQELRREQFF	TGCGCCAGCAGCCAAGAGTTGCGGCGGGAGCAGTTCTTC
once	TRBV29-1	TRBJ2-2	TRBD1	CSVARDSATGELFF	TGCAGCGTTGCCCGGGACAGCGCAACCGGGGAGCTGTTTTTT
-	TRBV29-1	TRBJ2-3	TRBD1	CSVAGQATDTQYF	TGCAGCGTCGCCGGACAGGCCACAGATACGCAGTATTTT
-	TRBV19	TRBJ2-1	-	CAAGTGWNEQFF	TGTGCTGCAGGTACAGGGTGGAATGAGCAGTTCTTC
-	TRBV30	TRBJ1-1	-	CAWSQQGNTEAFF	TGTGCCTGGAGTCAACAGGGGAACACTGAAGCTTTCTTT
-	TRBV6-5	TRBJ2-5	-	CASSYSSQETQYF	TGTGCCAGCAGTTACTCGAGTCAAGAGACCCAGTACTTC
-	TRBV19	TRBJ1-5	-	CATHSGSSNQPQHF	TGTGCCACCCACTCGGGTAGTAGCAATCAGCCCCAGCATTTT
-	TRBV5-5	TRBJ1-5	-	CASSLTDGSDQPQHF	TGTGCCAGCAGTTTAACCGATGGGAGCGATCAGCCCCAGCATTTT
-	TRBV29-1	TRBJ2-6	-	CSGPGLQISGANVLTF	TGCAGCGGTCCGGGACTGCAGATCTCTGGGGCCAACGTCCTGACTTTC
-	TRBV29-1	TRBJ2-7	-	CSVPAENGWEQYF	TGCAGCGTACCAGCGGAGAACGGTTGGGAGCAGTACTTC
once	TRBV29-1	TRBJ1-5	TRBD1	CSVSGGSNQPQHF	TGCAGCGTATCAGGGGGCTCCAATCAGCCCCAGCATTTT
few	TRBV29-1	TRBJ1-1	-	CSVGSMNTEAFF	TGCAGCGTTGGCTCCATGAACACTGAAGCTTTCTTT
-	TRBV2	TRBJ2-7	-	CASSDSFYEQYF	TGTGCCAGCAGTGACAGCTTCTACGAGCAGTACTTC
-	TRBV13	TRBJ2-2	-	CASSLAPGTGELFF	TGTGCCAGCAGCTTAGCCCCAGGGACCGGGGAGCTGTTTTTT
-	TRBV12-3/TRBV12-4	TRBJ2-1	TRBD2	CASTQTSGSESYNEQFF	TGTGCCAGCACTCAGACTAGCGGGAGTGAATCCTACAATGAGCAGTTCTTC
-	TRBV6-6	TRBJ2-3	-	CASSYSGGVGTDTQYF	TGTGCCAGCAGTTACTCTGGCGGGGTAGGAACAGATACGCAGTATTTT
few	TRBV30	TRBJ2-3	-	CAWSPMGWAQIVAQYF	TGTGCCTGGAGCCCGATGGGGTGGGCCCAGATCGTCGCGCAGTATTTT
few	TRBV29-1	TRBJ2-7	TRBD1	CSVARDRGYEQYF	TGCAGCGTTGCCCGGGACAGGGGCTACGAGCAGTACTTC
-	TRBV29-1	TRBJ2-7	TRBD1	CSVTGTGNYEQYF	TGCAGCGTTACCGGGACAGGGAACTACGAGCAGTACTTC
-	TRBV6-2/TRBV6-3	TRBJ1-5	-	CASDWGGNQPQHF	TGTGCCAGCGATTGGGGAGGCAATCAGCCCCAGCATTTT
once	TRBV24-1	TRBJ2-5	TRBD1	CATSDGTAAKETQYF	TGTGCCACCAGTGATGGGACAGCAGCCAAAGAGACCCAGTACTTC
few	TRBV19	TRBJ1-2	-	CASSQGVGNGYTF	TGTGCCAGTAGTCAGGGCGTCGGGAATGGCTACACCTTC
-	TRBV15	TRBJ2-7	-	CATSRDFNQQYF	TGTGCCACCAGCAGAGATTTCAATCAGCAGTACTTC
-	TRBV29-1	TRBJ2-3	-	CSVYERSTDTQYF	TGCAGCGTCTATGAGCGCAGCACAGATACGCAGTATTTT
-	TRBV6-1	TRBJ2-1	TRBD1	CATDRVNEQFF	TGTGCCACTGACAGGGTCAATGAGCAGTTCTTC
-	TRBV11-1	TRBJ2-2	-	CASSFLRGPNTGELFF	TGTGCCAGCAGCTTTCTGAGGGGACCGAACACCGGGGAGCTGTTTTTT
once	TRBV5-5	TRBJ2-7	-	CASSLGGLSGGGYEQYF	TGTGCCAGCAGCCTGGGGGGCCTCTCAGGGGGTGGATACGAGCAGTACTTC
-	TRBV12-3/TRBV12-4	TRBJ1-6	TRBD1	CATQGSYNSPLHF	TGTGCCACACAGGGGTCCTATAATTCACCCCTCCACTTT
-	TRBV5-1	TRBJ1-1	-	CASSPYRGQNTEAFF	TGCGCCAGCAGCCCCTATCGAGGGCAGAACACTGAAGCTTTCTTT